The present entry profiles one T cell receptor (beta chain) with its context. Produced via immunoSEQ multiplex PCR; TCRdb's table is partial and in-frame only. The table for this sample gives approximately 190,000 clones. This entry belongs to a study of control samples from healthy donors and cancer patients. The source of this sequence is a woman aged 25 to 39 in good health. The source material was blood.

CDR3 sequence reads: CAAGAPREQYF. The CDR3 coding sequence is TGTGCCGCAGGGGCCCCCCGGGAGCAGTACTTC. The V gene is TRBV5-4, the J gene TRBJ2-7, with D maybe TRBD1 (6 bases). Trimming cost V 10 bases and J 7 bases, with 15 bases left between them. The CDR3 covers 11 residues. Looked up from germline, CDR1 is SGHNT and CDR2 is YYREEE (reference sequence).